This T cell receptor beta chain was profiled in a study of breast tumors, draining lymph nodes, adjacent tissues. Regarding the study as a whole: Findings are consistent with lymph node origin and intratumoral expansion of most tumor T cells. Tumor T cell lymph node origin was a supported hypothesis, not proven. Tumor and nontumor repertoires were significantly more similar in luminal-like than in basal-like breast cancer.

A remark on this clonotype: Its antigen is still unknown.

The CDR3 runs 13 residues. Germline CDR1 reads DFQATT; CDR2 reads SNEGSKA (reference sequence). V was shortened by 3 bases and J by 3 bases, with 8 bases between the two germline ends. TCRdb redid the calling of the multiplex PCR reads with MiXCR, one entry per CDR3 protein. The data show about 15,000 distinct CDR3 sequences, with about three fifths seen just once and around 30% held by the top ten. This chain joins TRBV20-1 and TRBJ2-2; no clear D. This TCR was sampled from a female donor with breast cancer. Some clones in this sample may be carry-over from other donors' samples. Sequenced input: tumor-adjacent breast tissue. In nucleotides, the CDR3 is TGCAGTGCTAGCGTGGTCCACACCGGGGAGCTGTTTTTT. Translated, it gives CSASVVHTGELFF.